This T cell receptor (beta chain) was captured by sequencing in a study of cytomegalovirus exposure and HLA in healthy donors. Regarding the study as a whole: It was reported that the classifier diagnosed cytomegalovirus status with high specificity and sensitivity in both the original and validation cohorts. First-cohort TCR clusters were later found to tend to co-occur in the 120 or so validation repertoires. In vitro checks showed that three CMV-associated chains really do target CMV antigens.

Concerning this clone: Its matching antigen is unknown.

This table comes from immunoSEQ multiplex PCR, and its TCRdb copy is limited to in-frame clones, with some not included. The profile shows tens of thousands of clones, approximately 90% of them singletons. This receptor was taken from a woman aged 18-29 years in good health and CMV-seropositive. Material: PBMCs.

CDR3 sequence: CASNEDSLFYEQYF. CDR3 coding DNA: TGTGCCAGCAACGAGGACAGCCTTTTCTACGAGCAGTACTTC. The rearrangement uses TRBV6-1 and TRBJ2-7, with D possibly TRBD1 on 6 matching bases. V lost 7 bases and J lost 3, with 16 bases in between. The germline CDR1 and CDR2 sequences are MNHNS and SASEGT. The CDR3 runs 14 residues.